This T cell receptor beta chain derives from a study of shared clonotypes between healthy human individuals. Overall study findings and caveats: The sharing of 4% to 5.5% of naive CD4 clonotypes was seen across several donors.

V lost 4 bases and J 6 bases, leaving 13 bases between the germline ends. CDR3 size: 14 residues. Germline V gene lookup returns CDR1 SEHNR and CDR2 FQNEAQ (reference sequence). A remark on this clone: Its specificity is unknown.

Assay execution took place at the deep level. Clones were read by immunoSEQ multiplex PCR, and TCRdb kept only the in-frame ones, dropping some. Of about 2.3 million clones listed, 93% are singletons. This sequence joins TRBV7-9 and TRBJ2-1, with a tentative D call TRBD2 (5 bases). This receptor was taken from a young man in good health. Some clones in this sample may be carry-over from other donors' samples. Sequencing was done on a sample of naive CD4+ T cells from PBMCs. As for subset: CD45RA+ positively selected. The CDR3 is CASSSLPGLNEQFF. The DNA for the CDR3 is TGTGCCAGCAGCTCACTACCTGGACTCAATGAGCAGTTCTTC.